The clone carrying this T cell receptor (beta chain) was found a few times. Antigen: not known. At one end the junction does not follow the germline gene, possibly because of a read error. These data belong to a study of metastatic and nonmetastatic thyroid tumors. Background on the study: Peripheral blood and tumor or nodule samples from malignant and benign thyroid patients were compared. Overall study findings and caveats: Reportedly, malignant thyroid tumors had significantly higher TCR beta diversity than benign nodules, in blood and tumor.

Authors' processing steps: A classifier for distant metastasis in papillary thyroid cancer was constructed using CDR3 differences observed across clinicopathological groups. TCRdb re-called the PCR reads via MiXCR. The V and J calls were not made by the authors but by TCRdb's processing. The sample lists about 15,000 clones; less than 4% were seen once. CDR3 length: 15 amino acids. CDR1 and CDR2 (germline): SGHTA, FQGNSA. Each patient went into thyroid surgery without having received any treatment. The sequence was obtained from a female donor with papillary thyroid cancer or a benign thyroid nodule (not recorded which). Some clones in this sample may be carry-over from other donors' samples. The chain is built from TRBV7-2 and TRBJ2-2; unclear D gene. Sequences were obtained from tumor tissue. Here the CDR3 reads CANSLEARGTGELFF. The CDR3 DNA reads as TGTGCCAACAGCCTAGAGGCGCGAGGCACCGGGGAGCTGTTTTTT.